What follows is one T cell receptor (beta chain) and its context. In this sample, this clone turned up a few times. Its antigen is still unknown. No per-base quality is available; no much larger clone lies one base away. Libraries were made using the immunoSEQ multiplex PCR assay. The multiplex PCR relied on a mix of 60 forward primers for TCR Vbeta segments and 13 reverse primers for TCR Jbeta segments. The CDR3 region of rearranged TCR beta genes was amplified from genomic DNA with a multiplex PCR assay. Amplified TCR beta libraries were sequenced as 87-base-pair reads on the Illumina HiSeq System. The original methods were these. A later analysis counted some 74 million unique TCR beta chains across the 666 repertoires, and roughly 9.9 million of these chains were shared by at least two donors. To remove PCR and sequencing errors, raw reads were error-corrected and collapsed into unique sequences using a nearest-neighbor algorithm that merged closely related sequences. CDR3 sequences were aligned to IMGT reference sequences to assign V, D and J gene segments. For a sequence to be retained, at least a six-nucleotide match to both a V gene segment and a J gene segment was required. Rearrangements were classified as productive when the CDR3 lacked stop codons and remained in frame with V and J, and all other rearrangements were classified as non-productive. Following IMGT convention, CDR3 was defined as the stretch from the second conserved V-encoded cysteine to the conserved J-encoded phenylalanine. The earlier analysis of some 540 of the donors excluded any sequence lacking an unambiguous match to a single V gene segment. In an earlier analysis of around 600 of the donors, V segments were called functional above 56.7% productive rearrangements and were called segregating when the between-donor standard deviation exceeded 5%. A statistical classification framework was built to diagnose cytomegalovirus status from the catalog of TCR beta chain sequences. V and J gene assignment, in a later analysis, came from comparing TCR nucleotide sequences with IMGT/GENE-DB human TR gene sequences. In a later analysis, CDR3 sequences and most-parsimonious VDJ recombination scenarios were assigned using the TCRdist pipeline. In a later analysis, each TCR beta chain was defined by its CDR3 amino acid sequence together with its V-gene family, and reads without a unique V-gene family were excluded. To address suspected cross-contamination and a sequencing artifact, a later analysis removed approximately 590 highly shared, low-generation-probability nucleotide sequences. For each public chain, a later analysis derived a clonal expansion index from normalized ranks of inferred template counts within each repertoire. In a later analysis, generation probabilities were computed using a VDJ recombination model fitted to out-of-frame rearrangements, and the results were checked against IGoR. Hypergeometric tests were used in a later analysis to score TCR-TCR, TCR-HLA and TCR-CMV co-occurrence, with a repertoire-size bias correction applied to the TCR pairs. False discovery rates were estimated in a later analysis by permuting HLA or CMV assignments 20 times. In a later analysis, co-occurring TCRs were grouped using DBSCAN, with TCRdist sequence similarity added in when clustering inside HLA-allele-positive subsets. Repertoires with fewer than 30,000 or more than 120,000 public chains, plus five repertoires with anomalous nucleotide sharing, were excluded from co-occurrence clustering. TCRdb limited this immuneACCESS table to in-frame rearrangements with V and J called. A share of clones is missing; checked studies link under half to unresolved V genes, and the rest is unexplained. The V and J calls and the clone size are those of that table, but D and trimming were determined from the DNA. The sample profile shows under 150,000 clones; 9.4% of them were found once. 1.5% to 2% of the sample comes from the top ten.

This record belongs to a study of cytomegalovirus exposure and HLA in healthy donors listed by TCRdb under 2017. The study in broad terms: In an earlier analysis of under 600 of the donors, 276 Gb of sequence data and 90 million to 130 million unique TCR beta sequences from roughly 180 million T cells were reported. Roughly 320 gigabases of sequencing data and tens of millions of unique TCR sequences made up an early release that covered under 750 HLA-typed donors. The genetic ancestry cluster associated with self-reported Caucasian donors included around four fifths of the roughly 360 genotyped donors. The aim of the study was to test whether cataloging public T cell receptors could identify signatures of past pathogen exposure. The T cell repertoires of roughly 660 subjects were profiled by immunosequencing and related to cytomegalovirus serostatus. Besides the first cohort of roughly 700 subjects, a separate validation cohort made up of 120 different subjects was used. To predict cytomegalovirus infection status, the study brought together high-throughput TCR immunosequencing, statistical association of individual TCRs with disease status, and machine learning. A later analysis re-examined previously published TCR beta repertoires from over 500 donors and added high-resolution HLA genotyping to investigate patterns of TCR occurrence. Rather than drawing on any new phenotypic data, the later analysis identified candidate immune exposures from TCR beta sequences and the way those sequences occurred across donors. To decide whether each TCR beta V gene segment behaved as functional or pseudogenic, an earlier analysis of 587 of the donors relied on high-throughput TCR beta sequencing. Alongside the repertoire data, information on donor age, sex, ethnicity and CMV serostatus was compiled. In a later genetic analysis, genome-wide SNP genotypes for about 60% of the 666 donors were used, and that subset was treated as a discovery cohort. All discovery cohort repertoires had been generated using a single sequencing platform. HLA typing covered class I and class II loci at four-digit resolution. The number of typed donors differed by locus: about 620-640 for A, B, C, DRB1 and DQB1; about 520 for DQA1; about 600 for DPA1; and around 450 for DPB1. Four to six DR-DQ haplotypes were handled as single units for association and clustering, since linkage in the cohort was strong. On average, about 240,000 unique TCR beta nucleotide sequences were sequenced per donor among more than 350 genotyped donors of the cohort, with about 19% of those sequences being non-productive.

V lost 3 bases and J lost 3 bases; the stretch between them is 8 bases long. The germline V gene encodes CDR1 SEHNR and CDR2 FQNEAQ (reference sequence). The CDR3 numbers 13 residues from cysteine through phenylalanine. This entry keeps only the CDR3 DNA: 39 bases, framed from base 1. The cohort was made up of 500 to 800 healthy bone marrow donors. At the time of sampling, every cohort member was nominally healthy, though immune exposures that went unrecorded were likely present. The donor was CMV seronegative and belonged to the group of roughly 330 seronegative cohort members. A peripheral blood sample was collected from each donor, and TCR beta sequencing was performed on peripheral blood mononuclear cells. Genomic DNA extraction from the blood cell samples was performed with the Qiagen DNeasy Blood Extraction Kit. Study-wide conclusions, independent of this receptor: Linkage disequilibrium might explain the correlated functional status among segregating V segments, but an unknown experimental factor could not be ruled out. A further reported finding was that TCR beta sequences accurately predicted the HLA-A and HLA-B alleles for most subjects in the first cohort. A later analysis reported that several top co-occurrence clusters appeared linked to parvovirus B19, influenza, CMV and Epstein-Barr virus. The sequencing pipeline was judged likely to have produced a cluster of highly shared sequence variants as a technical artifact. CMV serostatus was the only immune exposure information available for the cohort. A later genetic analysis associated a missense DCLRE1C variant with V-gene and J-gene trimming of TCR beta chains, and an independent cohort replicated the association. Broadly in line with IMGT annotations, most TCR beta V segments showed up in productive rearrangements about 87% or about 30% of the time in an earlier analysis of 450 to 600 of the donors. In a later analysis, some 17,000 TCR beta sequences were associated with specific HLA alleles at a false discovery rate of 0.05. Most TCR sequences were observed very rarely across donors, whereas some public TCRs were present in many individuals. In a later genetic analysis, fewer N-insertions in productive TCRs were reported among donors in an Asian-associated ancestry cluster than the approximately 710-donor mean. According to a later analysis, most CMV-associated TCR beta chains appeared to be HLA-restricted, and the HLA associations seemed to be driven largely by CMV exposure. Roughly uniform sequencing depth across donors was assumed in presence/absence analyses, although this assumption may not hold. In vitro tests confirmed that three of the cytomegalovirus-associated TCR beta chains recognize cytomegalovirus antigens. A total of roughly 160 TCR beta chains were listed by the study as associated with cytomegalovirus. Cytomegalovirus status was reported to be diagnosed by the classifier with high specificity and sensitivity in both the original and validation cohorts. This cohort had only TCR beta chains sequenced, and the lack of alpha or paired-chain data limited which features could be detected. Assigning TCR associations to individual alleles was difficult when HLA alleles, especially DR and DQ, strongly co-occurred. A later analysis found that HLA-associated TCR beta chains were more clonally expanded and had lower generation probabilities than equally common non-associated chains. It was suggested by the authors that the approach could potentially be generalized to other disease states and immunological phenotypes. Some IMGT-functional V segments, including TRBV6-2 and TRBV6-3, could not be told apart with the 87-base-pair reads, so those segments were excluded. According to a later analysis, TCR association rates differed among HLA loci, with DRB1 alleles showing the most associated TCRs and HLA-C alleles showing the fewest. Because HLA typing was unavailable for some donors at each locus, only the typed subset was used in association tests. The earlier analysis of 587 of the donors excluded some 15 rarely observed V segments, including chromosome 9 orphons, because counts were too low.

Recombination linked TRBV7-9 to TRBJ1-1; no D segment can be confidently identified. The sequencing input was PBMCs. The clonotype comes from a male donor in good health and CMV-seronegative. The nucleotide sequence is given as TGTGCCAGCAGCTTGAGGGCTGACACTGAAGCTTTCTTT. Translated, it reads CASSLRADTEAFF.